These 24 T cell receptor beta chains were all obtained from the same sample, sequenced in a study of breast tumors, draining lymph nodes, adjacent tissues. TCRdb reprocessed the multiplex PCR reads via MiXCR and lists one record per CDR3 protein. The table lists around 130,000 distinct CDR3 sequences, over 20% of them singletons, with 2.2% in the top ten. Axillary draining lymph nodes of breast cancer patients supplied the node samples. The specimen was axillary lymph node tissue. Every receptor here comes from a female donor with breast cancer. Some clones in this sample may be carry-over from other donors' samples.

This clonotype showed up many times. The chain recombines TRBV5-6 with TRBJ1-2; no clear D. The V end lost 0 bases, the J end lost 6 bases, and 9 bases lay between the germline ends. This CDR3 region has 13 residues. Germline lookup yields CDR1 SGHDT and CDR2 YYEEEE. DNA of the CDR3: TGTGCCAGCAGCTTGGACACCACGAATGGCTACACCTTC. It codes for CASSLDTTNGYTF.

There are many counts of this clonotype. The chain is built from TRBV5-5 and TRBJ1-6; the match to TRBD1 covers 10 bases. Germline V CDR1 and CDR2: SGHKS, YYEKEE (reference sequence). The CDR3 loop spans 14 amino acids. With 3 bases clipped from V and 10 bases from J, the junction kept 4 bases outside the gene matches. DNA of the CDR3: TGTGCCAGCAGCTCCGGGACAGGGGTGTCACCCCTCCACTTT. It translates to CASSSGTGVSPLHF.

In its sample, this clonotype was seen many times. V gene TRBV29-1 combines with J gene TRBJ2-3; 8 bases line up with TRBD2. J gave up 2 bases and V 2 bases, and 6 bases lay outside the gene matches. The CDR3 covers 15 residues. CDR1 is SQVTM, CDR2 ANQGSEA, per germline. The CDR3 nucleotides are TGCAGCGTTGAACGGGCTAGCGGGTACACAGATACGCAGTATTTT. Its protein product is CSVERASGYTDTQYF.

This clonotype was seen ten or more times. For the CDR3, the DNA is TGTGCCAGCAGCGACGTGGACGGGTTGGGGGAGACCCAGTACTTC. Protein product: CASSDVDGLGETQYF. The chain employs TRBV11-2 and TRBJ2-5; D uncertain. With 5 bases removed from V and 5 bases from J, the gap between germline ends came to 18 bases. This CDR3 contains 15 residues. CDR1 and CDR2 from the germline V gene are SGHAT and FQNNGV.

Notes on this clonotype: A read error may explain this, as a much larger clone is one base away. The rearrangement links TRBV6-1 to TRBJ2-7, with 8 nucleotides matching TRBD1. Germline assignment: CDR1 MNHNS and CDR2 SASEGT. This CDR3 spans 15 amino acids. CDR3 sequence: CASRVTGGSSHEQYF. CDR3 bases: TGTGCCAGCAGGGTAACAGGGGGGAGCTCCCACGAGCAGTACTTC.

Ten or more counts support this clonotype. The V gene is TRBV5-6, the J gene TRBJ1-3; TRBD1 aligns across 7 bases. The length of the CDR3 is 15 residues. Trimming cost V 4 bases and J 0 bases; bases outside gene matches: 4. CDR1 is SGHDT and CDR2 is YYEEEE in the germline V gene. The DNA for the CDR3 is TGTGCCAGCAGCCCGGACAGGTACTCTGGAAACACCATATATTTT. Its protein is CASSPDRYSGNTIYF.

This clonotype has a count of ten or more. This chain joins TRBV5-1 and TRBJ2-7, with D possibly matching TRBD2 (5 bases). The CDR3 extends over 13 amino acids. V shed 1 base and J shed 1 base, with 6 bases lying between them. CDR1 and CDR2 (germline): SGHRS, YFSETQ. CDR3 protein: CASSLLASYEQYF. In DNA, the CDR3 is TGCGCCAGCAGCTTGTTAGCGTCCTACGAGCAGTACTTC.

This clonotype was found many times. The DNA of the CDR3 is TGTGCCAGCAGCTTAATGGGACAGGGGTACAATGAGCAGTTCTTC. Translated: CASSLMGQGYNEQFF. The chain is built from TRBV7-8 and TRBJ2-1, with TRBD1 identical over 10 bases. Germline loops: CDR1 SGHVS, CDR2 FQNEAQ. This CDR3 comprises 15 residues. Trimming at V came to 2 bases and at J to 4 bases, leaving 2 bases not matched to a gene.

In regard to this clonotype: This may be a read error, as it is one base from a much larger clone. The chain employs TRBV9 and TRBJ1-5; unclear D gene. Germline V gives CDR1 SGDLS, CDR2 YYNGEE. CDR3 size: 13 residues. The CDR3 loop is CAGSVAPHQPQHF. The CDR3 DNA follows: TGTGCCGGCAGTGTGGCCCCCCATCAGCCCCAGCATTTT. Filled out from reference TRBV9 and TRBJ1-5, the complete variable domain reads DSGVTQTPKHLITATGQRVTLRCSPRSGDLSVYWYQQSLDQGLQFLIQYYNGEERAKGNILERFSAQQFPDLHSELNLSSLELGDSALYFCAGSVAPHQPQHFGDGTRLSIL.

This clonotype appeared a few times. The chain combines TRBV20-1 with TRBJ2-3, with TRBD2 matching over 9 bases. V shed 1 base, J shed 0 bases, and the junction held 11 bases outside the gene matches. Per germline, CDR1 DFQATT and CDR2 SNEGSKA (reference sequence). This CDR3 contains 18 residues. The CDR3 is CSARGGGLAPLSTDTQYF. DNA of the CDR3: TGCAGTGCTAGAGGGGGGGGACTAGCCCCCCTAAGCACAGATACGCAGTATTTT.

As concerns this clonotype: This may stem from a read error, because a much larger clone lies one nucleotide away. This rearrangement joins TRBV20-1 to TRBJ2-3; D call uncertain. The CDR3 is made up of 16 amino acids. Germline assignment: CDR1 DFQATT and CDR2 SNEGSKA (reference sequence). The CDR3 loop reads CSAFPATLVTTDSQYF. CDR3 DNA: TGCAGTGCTTTCCCCGCTACCCTCGTGACCACAGATTCGCAGTATTTT.

This clonotype was observed many times. The rearrangement links TRBV12-5 to TRBJ2-1; the match to TRBD2 covers 7 bases. CDR1 is LGHNT, CDR2 FRNRAP, per germline. There are 13 residues in the CDR3. V dropped 8 bases and J dropped 9; count of bases not matched to a gene: 10. CDR3 region: CASSSSGWGEQFF. The CDR3 nucleotides read TGTGCTAGTAGTTCTAGCGGCTGGGGTGAGCAGTTCTTC. Full variable domain (rest looked up from reference TRBV12-5 and TRBJ2-1): DARVTQTPRHKVTEMGQEVTMRCQPILGHNTVFWYRQTMMQGLELLAYFRNRAPLDDSGMPKDRFSAEMPDATLATLKIQPSEPRDSAVYFCASSSSGWGEQFFGPGTRLTVL.

This clonotype was seen many times. The chain combines TRBV19 with TRBJ2-1; D might be TRBD1 (6 bases). This CDR3 comprises 14 residues. The V end lost 5 bases, the J end lost 6 bases, and 14 bases lay between the germline ends. CDR1 and CDR2 from the germline V gene are LNHDA and SQIVND (reference sequence). The chain's CDR3 is CASSPIQGLNEQFF. The CDR3 DNA follows: TGTGCCAGTAGTCCGATACAGGGTCTCAATGAGCAGTTCTTC.

The chain is built from TRBV6-1 and TRBJ1-5, with a possible D match to TRBD1 (6 bases). V was trimmed by 3 bases and J by 2 bases, leaving 11 bases between them. CDR1 is MNHNS, CDR2 SASEGT, per germline. There are 15 residues in the CDR3. CDR3 in DNA: TGTGCCAGCAGTGACACGGGGGCGGGCAATCAGCCCCAGCATTTT. This translates into CASSDTGAGNQPQHF.

This clonotype was detected many times. The CDR3 DNA reads TGTGCCAGCAGCTCAGACAGTTTAGAGCAGTACTTC. Translation gives CASSSDSLEQYF. J is TRBJ2-7 and V is TRBV2, with D possibly TRBD1 on 5 matching bases. Germline CDR1 reads SNHLY; CDR2 reads FYNNEI. There are 12 residues in the CDR3. V dropped 6 bases and J dropped 7 bases, with 13 bases sitting between them.

This clonotype was recorded at least ten times. The genes are TRBV30 and TRBJ2-1; D gene ambiguous. CDR1 and CDR2 (germline): GTSNPN, SVGIG (reference sequence). V was shortened by 2 bases and J by 10 bases, with 15 bases between the two germline ends. The CDR3 length is 13 residues. Here the CDR3 DNA reads TGTGCCTGGAGTCCCGGGCCCGTTAACGAGCAGTTCTTC. Protein sequence: CAWSPGPVNEQFF.

There are a few counts of this clonotype. The chain recombines TRBV11-2 with TRBJ2-3; unclear D gene. Germline V gives CDR1 SGHAT, CDR2 FQNNGV. V shed 2 bases and J shed 1 base, with 7 bases lying between them. The CDR3 spans 14 residues. CDR3 coding DNA: TGTGCCAGCAGCTTACAGGTTGGCACAGATACGCAGTATTTT. It is translated as CASSLQVGTDTQYF.

This clonotype has ten or more counts. This chain links TRBV7-3 with TRBJ2-1; 10 nucleotides match TRBD2. The CDR3 length is 15 residues. V shed 2 bases and J 6 bases; nucleotides not matched to a gene: 4. Germline V lookup: CDR1 SGHTA, CDR2 FQGTGA. The CDR3 spells CASSLLAGVLNEQFF. The CDR3 DNA reads as TGTGCCAGCAGCTTACTAGCGGGAGTTCTCAATGAGCAGTTCTTC.

This clonotype occurred many times. V and J are TRBV24-1 and TRBJ2-5; 12 bases line up with TRBD1. This CDR3 is 17 amino acids long. Germline V gene sequence: CDR1 KGHDR, CDR2 SFDVKD. V lost 4 bases to trimming and J lost 6 bases; unmatched junction nucleotides: 11. The CDR3 spells CATSDSTGTGGLKTQYF. Here the CDR3 DNA reads TGTGCCACCAGTGACTCCACCGGGACAGGGGGCCTGAAGACCCAGTACTTC.

This clonotype has at least ten counts. The chain uses TRBV6-4 and TRBJ1-5; no clear D gene. The V end lost 3 bases, the J end lost 1 base, and 4 bases lay between the germline ends. CDR1 MRHNA and CDR2 SNTAGT come from the germline V gene. CDR3 length: 13 residues. For the CDR3, the DNA is TGTGCCAGCAGTGAAGGGAGCAATCAGCCCCAGCATTTT. This sequence encodes CASSEGSNQPQHF.

This clonotype has just a few counts. The rearrangement uses TRBV19 and TRBJ2-1; 9 positions agree with TRBD2. The CDR3 extends over 15 amino acids. The germline CDR1 and CDR2 sequences are LNHDA and SQIVND (reference sequence). V lost 3 bases and J lost 6; bases outside the gene matches: 6. The chain's CDR3 is CASSIFASGTNEQFF. The CDR3 DNA is TGTGCCAGTAGTATCTTCGCTAGCGGGACCAATGAGCAGTTCTTC.

There are many counts of this clonotype. V is TRBV20-1 and J is TRBJ2-2; perhaps TRBD2 as D (5 bases). Deletions cut 4 bases from V and 6 bases from J, with 12 bases between. CDR1 is DFQATT, CDR2 SNEGSKA, per germline (reference sequence). CDR3 length: 13 residues. The CDR3 bases are TGCAGTGCTAACCGGGGATGGGCCGGGGAGCTGTTTTTT. This sequence encodes CSANRGWAGELFF.

Regarding this clonotype: A much larger clone is a single base away; this may be a read error. The chain combines TRBV10-3 with TRBJ1-2; D is unresolved. CDR3 size: 12 residues. Trimming pared 8 bases from V and 5 bases from J, leaving 12 bases between. CDR1 ENHRY and CDR2 SYGVKD come from the germline V gene. The CDR3 loop reads CAIPGPGYGYTF. The CDR3 DNA sequence: TGTGCCATCCCAGGACCAGGATATGGCTACACCTTC.

This clonotype was found many times. This chain links TRBV7-9 with TRBJ1-4, with 8 bases aligning to TRBD1. V lost 1 base to trimming and J lost 3 bases; unmatched junction nucleotides: 7. CDR3 length: 17 residues. Germline CDR1 and CDR2: SEHNR and FQNEAQ (reference sequence). CDR3 protein: CASSLGQGRGSNEKLFF. The CDR3 bases are TGTGCCAGCAGCTTAGGACAGGGGCGTGGGTCTAATGAAAAACTGTTTTTT.